This T cell receptor (beta chain) was recorded in a study of T-cell reconstitution after alpha-beta-depleted transplantation in children. CDR3 size: 14 residues. With 0 bases removed from V and 6 bases from J, the gap between germline ends came to 11 bases. The germline V gene has CDR1 SGHVS and CDR2 FQNEAQ. This clonotype showed up many times. Preparation of the TCRbeta library used unique molecular identifiers. TCRdb called the PCR reads again in MiXCR, with one record for every CDR3 protein. Here the sample spans 200,000 to 250,000 distinct CDR3 sequences, about 9.5% being singletons. The specimen comprised PBMCs from the stem cell graft donor, sampled from the stem cell graft. V gene TRBV7-8 combines with J gene TRBJ1-2, with a tentative D call TRBD1 (6 bases). The clonotype comes from a human donor who donated a stem cell graft to a child with acute lymphoblastic leukemia. This chain's CDR3 is CASSLAEQGNGYTF. The CDR3 DNA sequence: TGTGCCAGCAGCTTAGCTGAACAGGGAAATGGCTACACCTTC.